These 5 T cell receptor beta chains share one sample of origin, sequenced in a study of T cell repertoires in cytomegalovirus infection. TCRdb itself ran the reads through MiXCR, one entry per CDR3 protein. Found here are fewer than 550,000 distinct CDR3 sequences, about a third of them singletons; the top ten hold approximately 14%. The sequenced sample consisted of PBMCs. Source of these receptors: a human donor in good health (CMV status not recorded). Some clones in this sample may be carry-over from other donors' samples.

The rearrangement uses TRBV6-5 and TRBJ2-2, with D possibly matching TRBD1 (6 bases). V was clipped by 6 bases and J by 4 bases, with 21 bases between them. This CDR3 spans 17 amino acids. The germline CDR1 and CDR2 sequences are MNHEY and SVGAGI. Here the CDR3 reads CASSTNGQFPGTGELFF. The DNA of the CDR3 is TGTGCCAGCAGCACTAACGGACAGTTTCCAGGCACCGGGGAGCTGTTTTTT.

With respect to this clonotype: The final CDR3 position lacks the conserved phenylalanine or tryptophan, pointing to a likely read error. No DNA is shown, since the ends of the CDR3 on it are uncertain; the CDR3 is the one TCRdb lists. The rearrangement joins TRBV7-6 to TRBJ2-3; no DNA check was done on the table's D call, TRBD2. The CDR3 adds up to 16 amino acids, both ends counted. Germline V gene lookup returns CDR1 SGHVS and CDR2 FNYEAQ. CDR3 residues: CASSLSAGGSTDTPYL.

There are a few counts of this clonotype. This chain joins TRBV7-6 and TRBJ1-1; TRBD1 agrees at 11 bases. Germline CDR1 reads SGHVS; CDR2 reads FNYEAQ. This CDR3 has 21 amino acids. V dropped 1 base and J dropped 5; count of bases not matched to a gene: 21. CDR3 sequence reads: CASSLVSVDFGAGQGATEAFF. For the CDR3, the DNA is TGTGCCAGCAGCTTAGTCTCCGTCGACTTTGGTGCTGGACAGGGGGCAACTGAAGCTTTCTTT.

V usage is TRBV12-3 or TRBV12-4 and J usage is TRBJ2-2; 8 nucleotides agree with TRBD2. The CDR3 is 17 amino acids. The junction had 15 bases not matched to a gene; V was cut back by 6 bases and J by 6 bases. The CDR3 reads CASSPGLVTRGPGELFF. The CDR3 DNA reads TGTGCCAGCAGCCCGGGACTAGTAACCCGGGGGCCCGGGGAGCTGTTTTTT.

The chain carries TRBV7-9 and TRBJ1-4; no firm D call. Trimming removed 4 bases from V and 12 bases from J, with 15 bases in between. This CDR3 spans 13 amino acids. Germline CDR1 SEHNR, CDR2 FQNEAQ (reference sequence). CDR3 nucleotides: TGTGCCAGCAGCTCTTATTCAAGCGAACAACTGTTTTTT. It translates to CASSSYSSEQLFF. The full variable domain, completed using reference TRBV7-9 and TRBJ1-4, is DTGVSQNPRHKITKRGQNVTFRCDPISEHNRLYWYRQTLGQGPEFLTYFQNEAQLEKSRLLSDRFSAERPKGSFSTLEIQRTEQGDSAMYLCASSSYSSEQLFFGSGTQLSVL.